This entry lists 9 T cell receptor beta chains sequenced from one sample in a study of blood T cell repertoires in COVID-19. Using immunoSEQ multiplex PCR, the repertoire was profiled, and TCRdb retains in-frame clones only, with some absent. The table lists 40,000 to 45,000 clones, 70% to 90% of them singletons. Material: peripheral blood. All receptors derive from a human donor in a cohort sampled during active COVID-19.

The chain recombines TRBV13 with TRBJ2-1, with TRBD1 matching 7 bases. Germline CDR1 is PRHDT and CDR2 is FYEKMQ (reference sequence). The ends lost 2 bases at V and 8 bases at J; junction bases unmatched: 3. The CDR3 spans 13 residues. In DNA form, the CDR3 reads TGTGCCAGCAGCTTAAGACAGGGCCATGAGCAGTTCTTC. It specifies CASSLRQGHEQFF.

The V call is TRBV9, the J call TRBJ2-1, with 10 bases aligning to TRBD2. Per germline, CDR1 SGDLS and CDR2 YYNGEE. Trimming cost V 3 bases and J 5 bases; bases outside gene matches: 5. The CDR3 totals 15 residues. The CDR3, as DNA: TGTGCCAGCAGCGCAGCGGGGGGGCCTCACAATGAGCAGTTCTTC. Protein: CASSAAGGPHNEQFF.

This clone came up once. The chain is built from TRBV7-2 and TRBJ2-3; 7 bases map to TRBD2. J was trimmed by 2 bases and V by 4 bases; bases with no gene match: 6. The CDR3 is 15 amino acids. Germline V CDR1 and CDR2: SGHTA, FQGNSA. The CDR3 reads CASSSLAVITDTQYF. CDR3 in DNA: TGTGCCAGCAGCTCCCTAGCGGTGATCACAGATACGCAGTATTTT. Based on the CDR3 plus reference TRBV7-2 and TRBJ2-3, the full variable domain is GAGVSQSPSNKVTEKGKDVELRCDPISGHTALYWYRQSLGQGLEFLIYFQGNSAPDKSGLPSDRFSAERTGGSVSTLTIQRTQQEDSAVYLCASSSLAVITDTQYFGPGTRLTVL.

V usage is TRBV4-1 and J usage is TRBJ1-1; D ambiguous. Germline values: CDR1 MGHRA, CDR2 YSYEKL. The V and J ends lost 3 bases and 6 bases respectively, with 11 bases between them. The CDR3 extends over 13 amino acids. CDR3 amino acids: CASSQLVRSEAFF. The CDR3 DNA sequence: TGCGCCAGCAGCCAGCTCGTACGGTCTGAAGCTTTCTTT.

V usage is TRBV19 and J usage is TRBJ1-6; possibly TRBD1 for D (5 bases). Deletions cut 0 bases from V and 9 bases from J, with 18 bases between. The germline gives CDR1 LNHDA, CDR2 SQIVND (reference sequence). The CDR3 loop spans 17 amino acids. The CDR3 sequence is CASSIDPPGGRVSPLHF. The CDR3, as DNA: TGTGCCAGTAGTATAGACCCTCCCGGGGGAAGGGTTTCACCCCTCCACTTT. The full variable domain, its missing parts supplied by reference TRBV19 and TRBJ1-6, is DGGITQSPKYLFRKEGQNVTLSCEQNLNHDAMYWYRQDPGQGLRLIYYSQIVNDFQKGDIAEGYSVSREKKESFPLTVTSAQKNPTAFYLCASSIDPPGGRVSPLHFGNGTRLTVT.

This clone appeared a single time. The V gene is TRBV18, the J gene TRBJ2-1; D might be TRBD1 (5 bases). The germline V gene encodes CDR1 KGHSH and CDR2 LQKENI. V was clipped by 3 bases and J by 10 bases, with 22 bases between them. The length of the CDR3 is 16 residues. The CDR3 bases are TGTGCCAGCTCACCTAGGACAACGGTAGGCCTGGGAGAGCAGTTCTTC. It yields the protein CASSPRTTVGLGEQFF.

The CDR3 bases are TGCAGCTATGAGGGACACGGTCGGACCCAGTACTTC. This codes for CSYEGHGRTQYF. The gene calls are TRBV29-1 and TRBJ2-5; perhaps TRBD1 as D (6 bases). The germline V gene encodes CDR1 SQVTM and CDR2 ANQGSEA. The CDR3 consists of 12 residues. Trimming removed 8 bases from V and 7 bases from J, with 17 bases in between.

The rearrangement uses TRBV15 and TRBJ2-3; D possibly corresponds to TRBD2 (5 bases). The germline V gene has CDR1 LNHNV and CDR2 YYDKDF (reference sequence). V gave up 0 bases and J gave up 6 bases, with 13 bases separating them. This CDR3 comprises 15 residues. The CDR3 loop is CATSRDRATRDTQYF. The CDR3 DNA reads TGTGCCACCAGCAGAGATAGGGCTACTAGGGATACGCAGTATTTT.

The rearrangement joins TRBV5-1 to TRBJ1-1; D gene uncertain. Germline V gives CDR1 SGHRS, CDR2 YFSETQ. V lost 1 base and J 4 bases, leaving 8 bases between the germline ends. This CDR3 has 13 residues. CDR3 region: CASSLQEGTEAFF. The CDR3 nucleotides are TGCGCCAGCAGCTTGCAGGAGGGCACTGAAGCTTTCTTT.